This T cell receptor beta chain was obtained from a study of blood T cell repertoires in COVID-19. Study-level information: Sites in the United States, Italy and Spain provided acute and convalescent COVID-19 samples. PBMCs, B-cell-depleted T cells, or T cells provided the cDNA or gDNA that made up the material.

The CDR3 length is 13 residues. Germline V CDR1 and CDR2: SNHLY, FYNNEI. Trimming cost V 7 bases and J 0 bases, with 9 bases left between them. Original handling: Using reference gene primer amplification, nucleated cell counts were estimated. Only in-frame clones appear in the TCRdb table, and some are missing; sequencing was by immunoSEQ multiplex PCR. V, J and clone size derive from that table, while D and trimming were established from the DNA sequence. The table records about 24,000 clones, 86% of them present only once. The specimen sequenced was peripheral blood. The rearrangement links TRBV2 to TRBJ1-1; D perhaps matches TRBD1 (6 bases). This receptor was obtained from a human donor with active COVID-19. The donor label of this sample is uncertain. The CDR3 DNA reads TGTGCCAGCAACAGGGAATTGAACACTGAAGCTTTCTTT. This sequence encodes CASNRELNTEAFF.